This T cell receptor beta chain was sequenced in a study of regulatory T cells in long-lasting Graves disease. Documented time point: newly diagnosed GD, antithyroid drugs for less than 3 months. Extracted RNA from PBMCs served as the source of the TCR library. The TCR beta library used iRepertoire HTBI primers with Arm-PCR amplification of CDR3. TCRdb processed the multiplex PCR reads anew with MiXCR; each CDR3 protein has one entry. The table lists 550,000 to 600,000 distinct CDR3 sequences, roughly a sixth of them singletons. The CDR3 spans 15 residues. The V segment lost 5 bases and the J segment 7 bases; nucleotides outside the gene matches: 11. The germline V gene has CDR1 SGHVS and CDR2 FQNEAQ. This clonotype came up many times. In addition, the sample was reused for a study of T cells in Graves' hyperthyroidism and ophthalmopathy. That work states: The TCR CDR3 was amplified in a first-round RT-PCR using the HTBI primer set. Blood held most thyroid clonotypes expanded above 0.001 frequency.

The source was peripheral blood mononuclear cells (PBMCs), collected at new diagnosis, from a patient treated with antithyroid drugs. The sequence came from a man between 18 and 35 years old with Graves disease. The chain is built from TRBV7-8 and TRBJ2-1; 7 positions agree with TRBD2. The CDR3, as DNA: TGTGCCAGCAGCCACCTAGCGGTTAACCAGAATGAGCAGTTCTTC. Protein: CASSHLAVNQNEQFF.